These T cell receptor beta chains were read from a single sample in a study of regulatory T cells in long-lasting Graves disease. TCRdb passed the multiplex PCR reads through MiXCR, listing each CDR3 protein once. Of a few hundred thousand distinct CDR3 sequences listed, around 17% were seen once; the top ten hold 22%. This specimen was peripheral blood mononuclear cells (PBMCs), taken at new diagnosis, from a patient treated with antithyroid drugs. These receptors originate from a female donor with Graves disease. CDR3s include the opening cysteine and the closing phenylalanine or tryptophan. A D gene is named only where the DNA matches it firmly. Expanded clones get a size class; other rows say once, few or many, or leave the size out.

many NA TRBJ2-7 TRBV2 CASIRHTSYEQYF TGTGCCAGCATCAGGCACACTTCCTACGAGCAGTACTTC
many NA TRBJ1-3 TRBV10-3 CAISVGNTIYF TGTGCCATCAGTGTTGGAAACACCATATATTTT
NA NA TRBJ1-2 TRBV12-3/TRBV12-4 CASSRWGVGSYGYTF TGTGCCAGCAGCCGGTGGGGGGTCGGATCCTATGGCTACACCTTC
many TRBD1 TRBJ1-6 TRBV20-1 CSASTGGGFSPLHF TGCAGTGCTAGCACAGGGGGTGGTTTTTCACCCCTCCACTTT
many TRBD2 TRBJ2-2 TRBV28 CASSFFGGATGELFF TGTGCCAGCAGTTTTTTCGGGGGGGCCACCGGGGAGCTGTTTTTT
many NA TRBJ1-4 TRBV30 CAWSVKENEKLFF TGTGCCTGGAGTGTAAAGGAAAATGAAAAACTGTTTTTT
many NA TRBJ2-3 TRBV2 CASSAGTDTQYF TGTGCCAGCAGTGCGGGTACAGATACGCAGTATTTT
few NA TRBJ1-4 TRBV4-3 CASSGTTTNEKLFF TGCGCCAGCAGCGGGACAACAACTAATGAAAAACTGTTTTTT
many TRBD2 TRBJ2-2 TRBV20-1 CSAKSGAYTGELFF TGCAGTGCCAAAAGCGGGGCTTACACCGGGGAGCTGTTTTTT
many NA TRBJ1-6 TRBV12-3/TRBV12-4 CASSYQSLLTSYNSPLHF TGTGCCAGCAGTTATCAGAGTCTACTGACCTCCTATAATTCACCCCTCCACTTT
many TRBD2 TRBJ2-7 TRBV20-1 CSARGRGRRGYEQYF TGCAGTGCGCGCGGGAGAGGGCGGCGGGGGTACGAGCAGTACTTC
many NA TRBJ1-2 TRBV7-2 CASSPPTGNYGYTF TGTGCCAGCAGTCCCCCTACAGGGAACTATGGCTACACCTTC
few NA TRBJ1-1 TRBV18 CASSPPGAGFEAFF TGTGCCAGCTCACCACCCGGGGCGGGTTTCGAAGCTTTCTTT
many NA TRBJ2-3 TRBV2 CASRWVAADDTQYF TGTGCCAGCAGATGGGTAGCGGCCGACGATACGCAGTATTTT
many NA TRBJ1-2 TRBV12-3/TRBV12-4 CASSSRDLGVYGYTF TGTGCCAGCAGTTCCCGGGACTTGGGCGTCTATGGCTACACCTTC
NA TRBD1 TRBJ2-7 TRBV19 CAHRGTGPASYEQYF TGTGCCCATCGGGGGACAGGCCCTGCCTCCTACGAGCAGTACTTC
many NA TRBJ2-7 TRBV19 CASSIGAGKDYEQYF TGTGCCAGTAGTATAGGGGCAGGGAAGGATTACGAGCAGTACTTC
NA NA TRBJ1-1 TRBV12-3/TRBV12-4 CASSFDSYTEAFF TGTGCCAGCAGTTTTGACAGCTACACTGAAGCTTTCTTT
many TRBD1 TRBJ1-2 TRBV24-1 CATSDRTGGRYGYTF TGTGCCACCAGTGATAGGACAGGGGGCCGCTATGGCTACACCTTC
many NA TRBJ2-5 TRBV12-3/TRBV12-4 CASSSLVGAAQETQYF TGTGCCAGCAGCTCTCTAGTAGGGGCAGCACAAGAGACCCAGTACTTC
many NA TRBJ2-3 TRBV18 CASSTPGGPSTDTQYF TGTGCCAGCTCAACACCGGGGGGCCCTAGCACAGATACGCAGTATTTT
NA NA TRBJ1-2 TRBV4-1 CASSQVDSRASHGYTF TGCGCCAGCAGCCAAGTAGACAGTCGCGCTTCGCATGGCTACACCTTC
many TRBD2 TRBJ2-2 TRBV29-1 CSVGLAGSNTGELFF TGCAGCGTTGGGCTAGCGGGGTCGAACACCGGGGAGCTGTTTTTT